The 10 T cell receptor beta chains presented below share a single source sample, sequenced in a study of blood T cells in healthy people across ages (dated by TCRdb to the mid-2010s). To prepare the library, 5' RACE was applied. TCRdb names Illumina HiSeq 2500 as the instrument used. A second PCR of roughly 7 to 12 cycles was run with a J-beta primer mix and a sample-barcoded 5' primer. TCRdb took the public reads, trimmed them with fastp at Q25, ran MiXCR for clone calling and kept in-frame beta chains. Identical CDR3 protein sequences are pooled into one entry, listed with their most common genes and DNA. The sample yields over 1.5 million distinct CDR3 sequences; roughly 50% were counted once. The ten largest clones add up to roughly 2.1% of the sample. Sequenced: blood. These receptor sequences come from a woman between 40 and 50 years old in good health.

The table lists this clonotype with a count of one. The chain is built from TRBV20-1 and TRBJ1-1; maybe TRBD1 (5 bases). The V gene's germline CDR1 is DFQATT and CDR2 SNEGSKA (reference sequence). The CDR3 runs 15 residues. V lost 1 base and J 4 bases, leaving 16 bases between the germline ends. CDR3 loop: CSARGTWGGTTEAFF. The CDR3 bases are TGCAGTGCTAGAGGCACATGGGGGGGTACCACTGAAGCTTTCTTT.

The sample holds many counts of this clonotype. This chain links TRBV4-2 with TRBJ2-7; tentative D call: TRBD1 (5 bases). CDR1 is LGHNA and CDR2 is YNFKEQ in the germline V gene. Trimming cost V 4 bases and J 3 bases, with 10 bases left between them. The CDR3 length is 13 residues. CDR3 nucleotide sequence: TGTGCCAGCAGCCCGACAGCAAACTACGAGCAGTACTTC. This sequence encodes CASSPTANYEQYF.

The genes are TRBV20-1 and TRBJ2-7; no firm D call. Deletions cut 3 bases from V and 7 bases from J, with 10 bases between. Germline lookup yields CDR1 DFQATT and CDR2 SNEGSKA (reference sequence). The length of the CDR3 is 11 residues. DNA for the CDR3: TGCAGTGCTAGGTTCATCAATGAGCAGTACTTC. This gives the protein CSARFINEQYF.

V gene TRBV6-5 combines with J gene TRBJ1-1; D gene ambiguous. CDR1 MNHEY and CDR2 SVGAGI come from the germline V gene. This CDR3 has 15 residues. The V gene lost 7 bases and the J gene lost 1 base, with 16 bases spanning the gap. The CDR3 nucleotides read TGTGCCAGCACCGACCGGGTCGCGGGGAACACTGAAGCTTTCTTT. Residues: CASTDRVAGNTEAFF.

The rearrangement uses TRBV29-1 and TRBJ2-7, with 10 positions matching TRBD1. Germline V lookup: CDR1 SQVTM, CDR2 ANQGSEA. The J segment lost 5 bases and the V segment lost 7 bases, leaving 11 bases of the junction unmatched. This CDR3 is built from 14 residues. The CDR3 sequence is CSAQNRDRGNEQYF. CDR3 DNA sequence: TGCAGCGCTCAAAACCGGGACAGGGGCAACGAGCAGTACTTC.

This chain joins TRBV12-3 or TRBV12-4 and TRBJ2-3, with D perhaps matching TRBD2 (5 bases). V shed 5 bases and J shed 4 bases, with 13 bases lying between them. The CDR3 runs to 14 residues. DNA of the CDR3: TGTGCCAGCAGTCCCAGGAGGCCCTCAGATACGCAGTATTTT. It translates to CASSPRRPSDTQYF.

The CDR3 spells CASSPAGQGGEKLFF. CDR3 nucleotides: TGTGCCAGCAGCCCCGCGGGACAGGGTGGAGAAAAACTGTTTTTT. This sequence joins TRBV7-9 and TRBJ1-4; 9 positions agree with TRBD1. V trimming: 5 bases; J trimming: 8 bases; junction bases outside the gene matches: 9. CDR3 length: 15 residues. Germline assignment: CDR1 SEHNR and CDR2 FQNEAQ (reference sequence).

This clonotype was counted between two and nine times. This chain links TRBV27 with TRBJ2-7, with D perhaps matching TRBD2 (5 bases). V dropped 3 bases and J dropped 1 base, with 16 bases sitting between them. The CDR3 has 16 residues. CDR1 is MNHEY, CDR2 SMNVEV, per germline (reference sequence). Here the CDR3 DNA reads TGTGCCAGCAGTTTTAGCATCGGGGTTAGGTCCTACGAGCAGTACTTC. Its translation: CASSFSIGVRSYEQYF.

This clonotype was seen more than once but under ten times. The genes are TRBV7-9 and TRBJ2-1; D remains ambiguous. Trimming took 1 base from V and 3 from J, leaving 13 bases between them. Germline V CDR1 and CDR2: SEHNR, FQNEAQ (reference sequence). There are 16 residues in the CDR3. CDR3 amino acids: CASSLEVSVRYNEQFF. The CDR3 DNA reads as TGTGCCAGCAGCTTAGAAGTCTCCGTCCGCTACAATGAGCAGTTCTTC.

The V call is TRBV3-1, the J call TRBJ1-1, with 8 bases matching TRBD1. This CDR3 is 14 amino acids long. CDR1 and CDR2 from the germline V gene are LGHDT and YNNKEL (reference sequence). V lost 4 bases to trimming and J lost 6 bases; unmatched junction nucleotides: 7. The CDR3 region has the DNA TGTGCCAGCAGCCGAGACAGGGGCTCCGCTGAAGCTTTCTTT. It yields the protein CASSRDRGSAEAFF.